One T cell receptor beta chain is described in this entry. The target antigen is unknown. This sample stems from a study of T cell responses to AZD1222 COVID-19 vaccine. Findings and caveats of the study: Clonal diversity was possibly underestimated, and the donors were mostly white British, with more females.

This table comes from immunoSEQ multiplex PCR, and its TCRdb copy is limited to in-frame clones, with some not included. The sample contains around 180,000 clones, 87% of which appear only once. Germline lookup yields CDR1 MRHNA and CDR2 SNTAGT. The V and J ends lost 6 bases and 4 bases respectively, with 15 bases between them. The CDR3 length is 14 residues. The receptor was isolated from an adult in good health. The sample consisted of peripheral blood, taken on day 0 of AZD1222 vaccination. The V gene is TRBV6-4, the J gene TRBJ1-1; D not resolved. The CDR3 DNA reads TGTGCCAGCAGCGTCGATATAGGGAGCACTGAAGCTTTCTTT. Protein: CASSVDIGSTEAFF.